These 15 T cell receptor beta chains were sequenced from one sample in a study of blood T cell repertoires in COVID-19. The protocol was immunoSEQ multiplex PCR, while the TCRdb copy is restricted to in-frame clones and leaves out a portion. The table has about 50,000 clones, 85% to 90% seen once. Input material: peripheral blood. All receptors come from a human donor in a cohort sampled during active COVID-19.

Here the CDR3 reads CSASGASGRAAGELFF. DNA of the CDR3: TGCAGTGCTAGTGGGGCTAGCGGGAGGGCCGCCGGGGAGCTGTTTTTT. This chain joins TRBV20-1 and TRBJ2-2; 12 bases line up with TRBD2. This CDR3 spans 16 amino acids. V lost 3 bases to trimming and J lost 6 bases; unmatched junction nucleotides: 8. Germline loops: CDR1 DFQATT, CDR2 SNEGSKA (reference sequence).

The V gene is TRBV28, the J gene TRBJ1-1; TRBD1 aligns across 7 bases. Germline assignment: CDR1 MDHEN and CDR2 SYDVKM. V shed 6 bases, J shed 6 bases, and the junction held 10 bases outside the gene matches. The CDR3 is made up of 14 amino acids. The CDR3 DNA reads TGTGCCAGCAGCCGTTCAGACAGGGCTGCTGAAGCTTTCTTT. It translates to CASSRSDRAAEAFF.

The chain links TRBV7-2 to TRBJ2-2, with TRBD2 as a possible D gene (7 bases). Trimming shortened V by 5 bases and J by 4 bases, and 17 bases separated the two germline ends. The germline V gene has CDR1 SGHTA and CDR2 FQGNSA. This CDR3 is built from 16 residues. CDR3 bases: TGTGCCAGCAGCGTCATAGGGGGGGCGGGCACCGGGGAGCTGTTTTTT. Translating it yields CASSVIGGAGTGELFF.

The chain couples TRBV30 to TRBJ1-4, with 7 bases lining up with TRBD1. Germline trimming cut 2 bases from V and 8 bases from J; bases unmatched to any gene: 8. The germline gives CDR1 GTSNPN, CDR2 SVGIG (reference sequence). CDR3 length equals 14 residues. The CDR3 DNA is TGTGCCTGGAGTTCAGGGGGTATCGCCGAAAAACTGTTTTTT. Amino acids: CAWSSGGIAEKLFF.

V usage is TRBV5-5 and J usage is TRBJ2-3; TRBD2 agrees at 7 bases. This CDR3 contains 15 residues. Trimming took 3 bases from V and 2 from J; bases not matched to a gene: 6. Germline V gives CDR1 SGHKS, CDR2 YYEKEE (reference sequence). CDR3 sequence (DNA): TGTGCCAGCAGCTCCCCGGGGGGATTCACAGATACGCAGTATTTT. Translating it yields CASSSPGGFTDTQYF.

This CDR3 reads CASSITGGSNQPQHF. In DNA form, the CDR3 reads TGTGCCAGTAGTATAACAGGGGGTTCTAATCAGCCCCAGCATTTT. The J gene is TRBJ1-5, the V gene TRBV19; 8 bases are shared with TRBD1. Germline values: CDR1 LNHDA, CDR2 SQIVND (reference sequence). J gave up 4 bases and V 2 bases, and 4 bases lay outside the gene matches. The CDR3 spans 15 residues.

This chain links TRBV18 with TRBJ1-4; TRBD1 aligns across 11 bases. V lost 3 bases to trimming and J lost 2 bases; unmatched junction nucleotides: 2. Germline CDR1 is KGHSH and CDR2 is LQKENI. This CDR3 contains 16 residues. CDR3 region: CASSPDRGQTNEKLFF. DNA for the CDR3: TGTGCCAGCTCACCGGACAGGGGGCAGACTAATGAAAAACTGTTTTTT.

V gene TRBV6-6 combines with J gene TRBJ2-5; 7 bases are shared with TRBD2. After removal of 6 bases from V and 2 bases from J, the junction contained 6 bases not matched to a gene. Germline CDR1 is MNHNY and CDR2 is SVGAGI (reference sequence). This CDR3 is 14 amino acids long. CDR3 region: CASSRLAAQETQYF. DNA for the CDR3: TGTGCCAGCAGCCGCCTAGCGGCACAAGAGACCCAGTACTTC.

This chain uses TRBV28 with TRBJ1-1; 7 nucleotides line up with TRBD1. The trim removed 9 bases at V and 6 bases at J, leaving 13 bases unmatched. The germline CDR1 and CDR2 sequences are MDHEN and SYDVKM. The CDR3 covers 14 residues. The CDR3, as DNA: TGTGCCAGTAACGTACCGGGACAGATTCCTGAAGCTTTCTTT. Protein product: CASNVPGQIPEAFF.

The chain combines TRBV6-2 or TRBV6-3 with TRBJ1-1; the D gene is possibly TRBD1 (5 bases). The CDR3 is 15 residues long. CDR1 is MNHEY and CDR2 is SVGEGT in the germline V gene. The V gene lost 1 base and the J gene lost 1 base, with 10 bases spanning the gap. The CDR3 nucleotides read TGTGCCAGCAGTTACTACGGGGGGAGGAACACTGAAGCTTTCTTT. Translated: CASSYYGGRNTEAFF.

This clone was recorded once. The chain couples TRBV3-1 (or the pseudogene TRBV3-2) to TRBJ1-1, with no clear D. V was shortened by 1 base and J by 0 bases, with 15 bases between the two germline ends. Germline-derived CDR1 and CDR2 are LGHDT and YNNKEL (reference sequence). This CDR3 has 17 amino acids. The CDR3 DNA reads TGTGCCAGCAGCCAAGTTCAAGGCAGGATGATGAACACTGAAGCTTTCTTT. Encoded protein: CASSQVQGRMMNTEAFF.

The chain combines TRBV19 with TRBJ2-7, with 7 bases aligning to TRBD1. This CDR3 is 12 amino acids long. The V segment lost 9 bases and the J segment 6 bases; nucleotides outside the gene matches: 8. Germline CDR1 and CDR2: LNHDA and SQIVND (reference sequence). For the CDR3, the DNA is TGTGCCAGCCCGGGGCCAGGGGGCGAGCAGTACTTC. Amino acid sequence: CASPGPGGEQYF.

The V call is TRBV5-5, the J call TRBJ2-7; possible D gene TRBD1, 6 bases. The V gene's germline CDR1 is SGHKS and CDR2 YYEKEE (reference sequence). The CDR3 totals 14 residues. V shed 4 bases and J shed 2 bases, with 13 bases lying between them. The CDR3 sequence: CASSTLAGAYEQYV. For the CDR3, the DNA is TGTGCCAGCAGCACCCTGGCAGGGGCCTACGAGCAGTACGTC.

J is TRBJ1-4 and V is TRBV28, with D possibly matching TRBD1 (5 bases). The CDR3 contains 13 residues. Germline V gene lookup returns CDR1 MDHEN and CDR2 SYDVKM. V shed 6 bases and J shed 7 bases, with 12 bases lying between them. DNA of the CDR3: TGTGCCAGCAGCTTCGACAGCTTTGAAAAACTGTTTTTT. Its translation is CASSFDSFEKLFF.

The chain employs TRBV7-8 and TRBJ2-5; 9 bases map to TRBD2. This CDR3 region has 17 residues. The germline CDR1 and CDR2 sequences are SGHVS and FQNEAQ. Trimming cost V 5 bases and J 4 bases; bases outside gene matches: 14. CDR3 sequence: CASSKQGVGTSRETQYF. CDR3 coding DNA: TGTGCCAGCAGCAAGCAAGGCGTCGGGACTAGCAGAGAGACCCAGTACTTC.